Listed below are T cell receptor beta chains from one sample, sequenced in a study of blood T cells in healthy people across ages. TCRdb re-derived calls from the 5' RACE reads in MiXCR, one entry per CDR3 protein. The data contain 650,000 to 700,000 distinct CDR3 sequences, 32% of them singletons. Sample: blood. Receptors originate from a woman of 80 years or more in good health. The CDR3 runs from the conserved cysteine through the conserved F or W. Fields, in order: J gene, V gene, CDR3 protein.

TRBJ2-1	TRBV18	CASSPPGGRPYNEQFF
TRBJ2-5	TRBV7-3	CASSLMGTGVASQETQYF
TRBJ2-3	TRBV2	CASSSERGSTDTQYF
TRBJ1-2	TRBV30	CAWGDSNYGYTF
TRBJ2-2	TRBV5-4	CASSGTNTGELFF
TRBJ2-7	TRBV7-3	CASSLTIGPSYEQYF
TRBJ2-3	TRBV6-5	CATHGGNTQYF
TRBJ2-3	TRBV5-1	CASSLGGGAGGGTDTQYF
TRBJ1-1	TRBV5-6	CASSTGTGPARTFF
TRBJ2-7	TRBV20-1	CSASVGSYEQYF
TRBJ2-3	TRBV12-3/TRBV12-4	CAGGGRGPTDTQYF
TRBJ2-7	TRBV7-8	CASSLNPPGGGWGHYEQYF
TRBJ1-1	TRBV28	CASRGRFEAFF
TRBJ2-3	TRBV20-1	CSAMGKGITDTQYF
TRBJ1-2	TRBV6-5	CASSRDRGYGYTF
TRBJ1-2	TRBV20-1	CSAGSGVGYTF
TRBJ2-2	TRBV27	CASSLWTSGNTGELFF
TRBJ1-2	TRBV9	CASGPTLEGYGYTF
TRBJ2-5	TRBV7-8	CASSLELAGGETQYF
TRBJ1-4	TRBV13	CASSLVGRGEKRFF
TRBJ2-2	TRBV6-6	CASTKGRDTLSGELFF
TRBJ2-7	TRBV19	CASSIRTPSSYEQYF
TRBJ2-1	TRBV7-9	CASSRDYDEQFF
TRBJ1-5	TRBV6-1	CTSSEAAGGGGNQPQHF
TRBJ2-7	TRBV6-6	CASSYPRGFIVYEQYF
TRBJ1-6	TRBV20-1	CSARVLGFRGDNSPLHF
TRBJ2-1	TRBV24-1	CATSGSTGTRFYEQFF
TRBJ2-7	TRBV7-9	CASSFNGDEQYF
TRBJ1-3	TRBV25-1	CASSGRVGSGNTIYF
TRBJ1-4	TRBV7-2	CASSLTRGNEKLFF
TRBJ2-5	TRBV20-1	CSANRHREEQYF
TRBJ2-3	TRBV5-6	CASSTTPDTQYF
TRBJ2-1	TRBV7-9	CASSRDGGSYNEQFF
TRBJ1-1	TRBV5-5	CASSFDSMNTEAFF
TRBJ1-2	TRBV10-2	CASSESGGLTDGYTF
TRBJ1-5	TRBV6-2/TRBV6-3	CASRPYQNRARNNQPQHF
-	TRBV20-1	CGARLPGTGVREQYF
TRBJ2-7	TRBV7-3	CASSLAGQNYEQYF
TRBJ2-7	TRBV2	CASSGRGGAYEQYF
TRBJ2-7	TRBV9	CASSVGTGGIYEQYF
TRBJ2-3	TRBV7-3	CAGSLRGGTTDTQYF
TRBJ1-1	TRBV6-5	CASSKTGGRTEAFF
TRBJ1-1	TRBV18	CASSHTGTGVMNTEAFF
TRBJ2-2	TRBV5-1	CASSGQGASTGELFF
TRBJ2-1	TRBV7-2	CASSLAYGQFF
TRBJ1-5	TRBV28	CASSTGHINQPQHF
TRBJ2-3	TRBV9	CASSVRQSTDTQYF
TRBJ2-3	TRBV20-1	CSAMAGPQRTQYF
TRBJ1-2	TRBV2	CAITEINYGYTF
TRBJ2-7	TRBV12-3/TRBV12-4	CASKTSGGGEIQYF
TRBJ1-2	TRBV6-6	CASTGSRANYGYTF
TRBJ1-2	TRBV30	CAWTQGQGVQGYTF
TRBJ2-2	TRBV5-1	CASSLRFAGELFF
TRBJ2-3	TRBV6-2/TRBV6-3	CASSYGPDTQYF